This T cell receptor (beta chain) was captured by sequencing in a study of T cell responses to AZD1222 COVID-19 vaccine. Germline V gene sequence: CDR1 MNHNY, CDR2 SVGAGI (reference sequence). V lost 5 bases, J lost 3 bases, and 16 bases lay in between. The CDR3 has 15 amino acids. Overall study results and limits: Mostly white British, mostly female donors; authors suggested clonal diversity may be underestimated. Unmutated regions of variants are reportedly targeted by nearly half of spike-specific TCRs. Baseline testing showed seropositivity in only six AZD1222 recipients. Two doses of AZD1222 preceded a rise in Spike-specific TCR breadth and depth.

TCRdb keeps only in-frame clones here, not all; method: immunoSEQ multiplex PCR. The table lists about 210,000 clones, around 92% of them singletons. For this clone: Its antigen is not known.

This TCR was recovered from an adult in good health. The chain has TRBV6-6 and TRBJ1-1, with a weak D call TRBD1 (5 bases). The source was peripheral blood, collected on day 0 of AZD1222 vaccination. CDR3 loop: CASSPPSGGYTEAFF. The CDR3 region has the DNA TGTGCCAGCAGTCCACCATCCGGGGGGTACACTGAAGCTTTCTTT.